What follows are 6 T cell receptor beta chains derived from one specimen sequenced in a study of T cell responses to AZD1222 COVID-19 vaccine. Sequenced by immunoSEQ multiplex PCR; TCRdb stores in-frame clones only, minus some. The sample has about 110,000 clones; around 90% are singletons. This material consisted of peripheral blood, taken 28 days after the second AZD1222 dose. Receptors were obtained from an adult who received the AZD1222 COVID-19 vaccine.

The V call is TRBV19, the J call TRBJ1-2; tentatively, D is TRBD1 (5 bases). Trimming removed 4 bases at V and 0 bases at J, with 9 bases between. CDR3 length: 14 amino acids. CDR1 and CDR2 from the germline V gene are LNHDA and SQIVND (reference sequence). CDR3 sequence: CASSKGVANYGYTF. In nucleotides, the CDR3 is TGTGCCAGTAGTAAAGGGGTCGCTAACTATGGCTACACCTTC.

This clone was seen only once. The V and J genes are TRBV24-1 and TRBJ2-1; maybe TRBD2 (6 bases). Germline V gives CDR1 KGHDR, CDR2 SFDVKD. The germline V and J ends were trimmed by 9 bases and 3 bases, with 20 bases remaining between them. CDR3 size: 16 residues. CDR3 DNA sequence: TGTGCCACCGGGCCCGAGGGAGGCGGGTACTACAATGAGCAGTTCTTC. As protein: CATGPEGGGYYNEQFF.

V is TRBV5-8 and J is TRBJ1-3; D may be TRBD1 (5 bases). CDR1 SGHTS and CDR2 YDEGEE come from the germline V gene. Trimming cost V 2 bases and J 5 bases, with 11 bases left between them. The CDR3 runs to 14 residues. The CDR3 reads CASSFERDRNTIYF. Here the CDR3 DNA reads TGTGCCAGCAGCTTTGAGAGGGACCGAAACACCATATATTTT.

Only a few counts were recorded for this clone. For the CDR3, the DNA is TGCGCCAGCAGCTCCTATAAACCAATCGGGGGGCGATTTGGCACTGAAGCTTTCTTT. Protein product: CASSSYKPIGGRFGTEAFF. This chain uses TRBV5-1 with TRBJ1-1; D might be TRBD1 (6 bases). Deletions cut 3 bases from V and 4 bases from J, with 28 bases between. Germline V CDR1 and CDR2: SGHRS, YFSETQ. The CDR3 contains 19 residues.

The chain recombines TRBV5-4 with TRBJ2-7; tentatively, D is TRBD2 (6 bases). Germline V lookup: CDR1 SGHNT, CDR2 YYREEE (reference sequence). The CDR3 is 15 amino acids. V lost 2 bases and J lost 5, with 17 bases in between. The CDR3 loop reads CASSFFIQRADEQYF. CDR3 DNA: TGTGCCAGCAGCTTTTTTATTCAGCGGGCTGACGAGCAGTACTTC.

The chain employs TRBV11-1 and TRBJ2-1, with a possible D match to TRBD1 (6 bases). CDR1 and CDR2 from the germline V gene are SGHAT and FQDESV (reference sequence). The CDR3 consists of 15 residues. The V end was cut by 5 bases, the J end by 2 bases, with 13 bases between. The CDR3 DNA reads TGTGCCAGCAGCGCTACAGGGAGTACCTACAATGAGCAGTTCTTC. Residues: CASSATGSTYNEQFF. Full variable domain (missing parts from reference TRBV11-1 and TRBJ2-1): EAEVAQSPRYKITEKSQAVAFWCDPISGHATLYWYRQILGQGPELLVQFQDESVVDDSQLPKDRFSAERLKGVDSTLKIQPAELGDSAMYLCASSATGSTYNEQFFGPGTRLTVL.